A single sample is the source of the 29 T cell receptor beta chains below, sequenced in a study of response to subunit inactivated influenza vaccine. TCRdb ran MiXCR on the RT-PCR reads and lists one entry per CDR3 protein. The data hold about 580,000 distinct CDR3 sequences, with approximately 15% observed a single time. Sequenced here: PBMCs from blood, sampled roughly 12 days after vaccination. The receptor source for this set is a man aged 50 to 59 who received an inactivated influenza vaccine.

The chain uses TRBV4-2 and TRBJ2-1, with 8 bases that match TRBD2. From germline, CDR1 is LGHNA and CDR2 YNFKEQ. V shed 1 base and J 8 bases; nucleotides not matched to a gene: 7. The CDR3 runs 15 residues. CDR3 nucleotides: TGTGCCAGCAGCCAAGTCAAGGGACTAGGGTATGAGCAGTTCTTC. Translated, it gives CASSQVKGLGYEQFF.

In this sample, this clonotype turned up a few times. The genes are TRBV12-3 or TRBV12-4 and TRBJ2-2, with 10 nucleotides matching TRBD1. Trimming cost V 6 bases and J 4 bases; bases outside gene matches: 11. The CDR3 covers 17 residues. Here the CDR3 reads CASRAHRQGAVTGELFF. In DNA, the CDR3 is TGTGCCAGCAGGGCACACCGACAGGGGGCGGTCACCGGGGAGCTGTTTTTT.

V usage is TRBV29-1 and J usage is TRBJ2-5, with D perhaps matching TRBD2 (5 bases). Trimming stripped 4 bases from V and 4 bases from J, with 13 bases between. Germline V CDR1 and CDR2: SQVTM, ANQGSEA. The CDR3 is 13 residues long. The CDR3 DNA reads as TGCAGCGTTGCACCGGGAACAAGAGAGACCCAGTACTTC. Encoded protein: CSVAPGTRETQYF.

This clonotype was recorded a few times. The chain employs TRBV7-9 and TRBJ2-7, with 7 bases identical to TRBD1. The ends lost 4 bases at V and 0 bases at J; junction bases unmatched: 12. The CDR3 has 17 residues. CDR1 is SEHNR and CDR2 is FQNEAQ in the germline V gene (reference sequence). The CDR3 DNA follows: TGTGCCAGCAGCTCCCCAGACAGGGCTTATTCCTCCTACGAGCAGTACTTC. This encodes CASSSPDRAYSSYEQYF.

V gene TRBV9 combines with J gene TRBJ2-7; tentatively, D is TRBD1 (7 bases). Trimming removed 4 bases from V and 7 bases from J, with 21 bases in between. The CDR3 runs to 15 residues. Germline V gives CDR1 SGDLS, CDR2 YYNGEE. CDR3 DNA sequence: TGTGCCAGCAGCCCCGGGGGACAGTCGCTTGGAGAGCAGTACTTC. This encodes CASSPGGQSLGEQYF.

The sample holds many counts of this clonotype. The V gene is TRBV19, the J gene TRBJ2-5, with unresolved D. V was shortened by 4 bases and J by 5 bases, with 14 bases between the two germline ends. Germline V gives CDR1 LNHDA, CDR2 SQIVND (reference sequence). The CDR3 has 14 amino acids. CDR3 DNA sequence: TGTGCCAGTAGTACTCGGAGCCTCGGGGAGACCCAGTACTTC. Translating gives CASSTRSLGETQYF. Full variable domain (remainder filled in from reference TRBV19 and TRBJ2-5): DGGITQSPKYLFRKEGQNVTLSCEQNLNHDAMYWYRQDPGQGLRLIYYSQIVNDFQKGDIAEGYSVSREKKESFPLTVTSAQKNPTAFYLCASSTRSLGETQYFGPGTRLLVL.

At least ten counts were recorded for this clonotype. The V gene is TRBV29-1, the J gene TRBJ2-7; D is undetermined. This CDR3 contains 13 residues. From germline, CDR1 is SQVTM and CDR2 ANQGSEA. V was clipped by 1 base and J by 3 bases, with 10 bases between them. CDR3 bases: TGCAGCGTTGAAGGGAGATCGGTCTACGAGCAGTACTTC. This gives the protein CSVEGRSVYEQYF.

This clonotype appeared a few times. V is TRBV28 and J is TRBJ1-2; D is undetermined. Germline CDR1 is MDHEN and CDR2 is SYDVKM. CDR3 size: 11 residues. V lost 3 bases, J lost 8 bases, and 7 bases lay in between. The chain's CDR3 is CASSLGSGYTF. In DNA, the CDR3 is TGTGCCAGCAGTTTGGGGAGCGGCTACACCTTC.

This rearrangement joins TRBV20-1 to TRBJ2-1; 7 bases are a match to TRBD2. J lost 0 bases, V lost 0 bases, and 17 bases had no gene match. The CDR3 has 20 residues. The germline V gene has CDR1 DFQATT and CDR2 SNEGSKA (reference sequence). Here the CDR3 DNA reads TGCAGTGCTAGAGATCGCGGAAGGGGTAGCGGGTTAGTCTCCTACAATGAGCAGTTCTTC. This codes for CSARDRGRGSGLVSYNEQFF.

This clonotype was observed a handful of times. The chain is built from TRBV10-3 and TRBJ1-5, with D possibly matching TRBD1 (6 bases). V shed 6 bases and J shed 6 bases, with 15 bases lying between them. CDR3 length equals 14 residues. CDR1 is ENHRY, CDR2 SYGVKD, per germline. CDR3 nucleotides: TGTGCCATCAGCCTCGACAGGAACCTTCAGCCCCAGCATTTT. This codes for CAISLDRNLQPQHF.

This CDR3 is CSASGAMGTISYEQFF. The CDR3 DNA follows: TGCAGTGCTAGCGGGGCGATGGGGACGATCTCCTACGAGCAGTTCTTC. The chain uses TRBV20-1 and TRBJ2-7; D assignment may be TRBD1 or TRBD2 (5 bases each). Gene TRBJ2-1 matches the end of the DNA better, so the J call may be wrong. Germline assignment: CDR1 DFQATT and CDR2 SNEGSKA (reference sequence). CDR3 length: 16 residues.

This clonotype has just a few counts. The genes are TRBV11-2 and TRBJ2-7; 9 positions match TRBD1. Germline CDR1 reads SGHAT; CDR2 reads FQNNGV. This CDR3 spans 15 amino acids. V shed 1 base and J 6 bases; nucleotides not matched to a gene: 7. The CDR3 spells CASSLVQMTGGEQYF. The CDR3 DNA reads TGTGCCAGCAGCTTAGTACAGATGACAGGGGGCGAGCAGTACTTC.

This clonotype was observed a few times. V is TRBV12-3 or TRBV12-4 and J is TRBJ1-2; the D gene is possibly TRBD1 (5 bases). V lost 3 bases to trimming and J lost 7 bases, with 18 bases between them. The CDR3 has 15 residues. The CDR3 region has the DNA TGTGCCAGCAGTTTTCCGGGGCAGGCCGCCGCTGGCTACACCTTC. It specifies CASSFPGQAAAGYTF.

This chain links TRBV2 with TRBJ2-5; tentatively, D is TRBD1 or TRBD2 (5 bases each). Germline V gives CDR1 SNHLY, CDR2 FYNNEI. The V gene lost 6 bases and the J gene lost 9 bases, with 17 bases spanning the gap. The CDR3 totals 13 residues. CDR3 coding DNA: TGTGCCAGCAGGAATTCAGGGAGTCTGGCCCAGTACTTC. Its translation is CASRNSGSLAQYF.

The chain combines TRBV29-1 with TRBJ2-7; 10 bases line up with TRBD1. After removal of 7 bases from V and 2 bases from J, the junction contained 5 bases not matched to a gene. This CDR3 comprises 13 residues. CDR1 is SQVTM and CDR2 is ANQGSEA in the germline V gene. The CDR3 spells CSALTGGPYEQYF. CDR3 sequence (DNA): TGCAGCGCTTTGACAGGGGGCCCCTACGAGCAGTACTTC.

This clonotype was seen more than once but under ten times. The rearrangement uses TRBV24-1 and TRBJ2-1; no reliable D call. Germline V CDR1 and CDR2: KGHDR, SFDVKD. Trimming stripped 8 bases from V and 0 bases from J, with 13 bases between. The length of the CDR3 is 15 residues. The CDR3 region has the DNA TGTGCCACCACCCGGGCAGCCTACTCCTACAATGAGCAGTTCTTC. Its translation is CATTRAAYSYNEQFF.

This rearrangement joins TRBV20-1 to TRBJ2-1; D assignment may be TRBD1 or TRBD2 (5 bases each). There are 13 residues in the CDR3. The germline V gene encodes CDR1 DFQATT and CDR2 SNEGSKA (reference sequence). The V gene lost 3 bases and the J gene lost 7 bases, with 13 bases spanning the gap. CDR3 region: CSASAAGTNEQFF. CDR3 sequence (DNA): TGCAGTGCTAGCGCCGCAGGGACGAATGAGCAGTTCTTC.

This clonotype came up a few times. This chain links TRBV6-1 with TRBJ2-1; 14 bases fit TRBD2. J gave up 5 bases and V 5 bases, and 5 bases lay outside the gene matches. CDR1 is MNHNS and CDR2 is SASEGT in the germline V gene. The CDR3 length is 16 residues. The CDR3 DNA sequence: TGTGCCAGCAGTCCCCGGACTAGCGGGGGGAACAATGAGCAGTTCTTC. This codes for CASSPRTSGGNNEQFF.

The chain links TRBV4-1 to TRBJ1-5; D remains ambiguous. The CDR3 consists of 19 residues. Germline V gene sequence: CDR1 MGHRA, CDR2 YSYEKL. The V and J ends lost 0 bases and 8 bases respectively, with 26 bases between them. DNA for the CDR3: TGCGCCAGCAGCCAAGAAGTATTAAGAAGGACGAGAAATCAAGAGCCCCAGCATTTT. This codes for CASSQEVLRRTRNQEPQHF.

This clonotype was seen more than once but under ten times. This chain joins TRBV6-5 and TRBJ1-2; maybe TRBD1 (5 bases). The germline gives CDR1 MNHEY, CDR2 SVGAGI. The V gene lost 2 bases and the J gene lost 4 bases, with 14 bases spanning the gap. The CDR3 loop spans 15 amino acids. The CDR3: CASSYARTRSYGYTF. CDR3 coding DNA: TGTGCCAGCAGTTACGCCAGGACAAGATCCTATGGCTACACCTTC.

This clonotype was detected a few times. V gene TRBV12-3 or TRBV12-4 combines with J gene TRBJ1-2; TRBD1 matches at 7 bases. Germline trimming cut 5 bases from V and 8 bases from J; bases unmatched to any gene: 5. This CDR3 region has 12 residues. The CDR3, as DNA: TGTGCCAGCAGTCGGGACAGAAGAGGCTACACCTTC. Amino acids: CASSRDRRGYTF.

The chain couples TRBV6-4 to TRBJ2-1, with D perhaps matching TRBD1 or TRBD2 (6 bases each). In germline, CDR1 is MRHNA, CDR2 SNTAGT. This CDR3 has 15 residues. Trimming removed 1 base from V and 2 bases from J, with 9 bases in between. Here the CDR3 DNA reads TGTGCCAGCAGTGACTTAGGGGGGACCTACAATGAGCAGTTCTTC. Its protein product is CASSDLGGTYNEQFF.

This clonotype was picked up many times. This chain joins TRBV28 and TRBJ2-3; D remains unclear. Germline V CDR1 and CDR2: MDHEN, SYDVKM. V was shortened by 8 bases and J by 4 bases, with 13 bases between the two germline ends. The CDR3 contains 13 residues. The CDR3 region is CASRAQSPDTQYF. Here the CDR3 DNA reads TGTGCCAGCCGCGCTCAGAGCCCAGATACGCAGTATTTT.

The chain links TRBV9 to TRBJ2-6; 10 bases map to TRBD1. The CDR3 covers 17 residues. The germline gives CDR1 SGDLS, CDR2 YYNGEE. The ends lost 2 bases at V and 1 base at J; junction bases unmatched: 3. This CDR3 reads CASSVTGGISGANVLTF. The CDR3 DNA is TGTGCCAGCAGCGTGACAGGGGGCATTTCTGGGGCCAACGTCCTGACTTTC.

On this clonotype: At one end the junction does not follow the germline gene, possibly because of a read error. V gene TRBV29-1 combines with J gene TRBJ1-2; D is possibly TRBD1 (5 bases). Germline V gene sequence: CDR1 SQVTM, CDR2 ANQGSEA. The CDR3 is 16 residues long. CDR3 nucleotides: TGCAGCGTTGAAGCTAGGGGATCGGGGGAAAACTATGGCTACAGCTTC. It codes for CSVEARGSGENYGYSF.

As regards this clonotype: A much larger clone differs by one base, so this may be a read error. This rearrangement joins TRBV5-1 to TRBJ2-3, with D perhaps matching TRBD2 (6 bases). Trimming cost V 5 bases and J 5 bases, with 12 bases left between them. CDR1 and CDR2 (germline): SGHRS, YFSETQ. This CDR3 is 13 amino acids long. The CDR3 loop is CASRGLLGDTQYF. The CDR3 DNA follows: TGCGCCAGCAGGGGACTCCTGGGAGATACGCAGTATTTT.

This clonotype has more than one count but fewer than ten. The gene calls are TRBV25-1 and TRBJ2-2; D possibly corresponds to TRBD2 (6 bases). V lost 5 bases and J 1 base, leaving 8 bases between the germline ends. Germline values: CDR1 MGHDK, CDR2 SYGVNS. The CDR3 consists of 14 residues. The CDR3 DNA is TGTGCCAGCAGTCGCGGGGAGAACACCGGGGAGCTGTTTTTT. Amino acid sequence: CASSRGENTGELFF.

The V call is TRBV29-1, the J call TRBJ2-7; tentatively, D is TRBD2 (7 bases). V shed 7 bases and J shed 0 bases, with 13 bases lying between them. The CDR3 contains 13 residues. Germline CDR1 reads SQVTM; CDR2 reads ANQGSEA. CDR3 loop: CSAKRDNSYEQYF. The CDR3 DNA follows: TGCAGCGCCAAGCGGGACAACTCCTACGAGCAGTACTTC.

The CDR3 region has the DNA TGCAGCGCCGGGAGATGGGTGGCAGATGAGCAGTTCTTC. Protein product: CSAGRWVADEQFF. The rearrangement uses TRBV29-1 and TRBJ2-1, with D possibly TRBD2 on 6 matching bases. The CDR3 is 13 amino acids. Germline V CDR1 and CDR2: SQVTM, ANQGSEA. V was cut by 7 bases and J by 8 bases, with 18 bases left in between.